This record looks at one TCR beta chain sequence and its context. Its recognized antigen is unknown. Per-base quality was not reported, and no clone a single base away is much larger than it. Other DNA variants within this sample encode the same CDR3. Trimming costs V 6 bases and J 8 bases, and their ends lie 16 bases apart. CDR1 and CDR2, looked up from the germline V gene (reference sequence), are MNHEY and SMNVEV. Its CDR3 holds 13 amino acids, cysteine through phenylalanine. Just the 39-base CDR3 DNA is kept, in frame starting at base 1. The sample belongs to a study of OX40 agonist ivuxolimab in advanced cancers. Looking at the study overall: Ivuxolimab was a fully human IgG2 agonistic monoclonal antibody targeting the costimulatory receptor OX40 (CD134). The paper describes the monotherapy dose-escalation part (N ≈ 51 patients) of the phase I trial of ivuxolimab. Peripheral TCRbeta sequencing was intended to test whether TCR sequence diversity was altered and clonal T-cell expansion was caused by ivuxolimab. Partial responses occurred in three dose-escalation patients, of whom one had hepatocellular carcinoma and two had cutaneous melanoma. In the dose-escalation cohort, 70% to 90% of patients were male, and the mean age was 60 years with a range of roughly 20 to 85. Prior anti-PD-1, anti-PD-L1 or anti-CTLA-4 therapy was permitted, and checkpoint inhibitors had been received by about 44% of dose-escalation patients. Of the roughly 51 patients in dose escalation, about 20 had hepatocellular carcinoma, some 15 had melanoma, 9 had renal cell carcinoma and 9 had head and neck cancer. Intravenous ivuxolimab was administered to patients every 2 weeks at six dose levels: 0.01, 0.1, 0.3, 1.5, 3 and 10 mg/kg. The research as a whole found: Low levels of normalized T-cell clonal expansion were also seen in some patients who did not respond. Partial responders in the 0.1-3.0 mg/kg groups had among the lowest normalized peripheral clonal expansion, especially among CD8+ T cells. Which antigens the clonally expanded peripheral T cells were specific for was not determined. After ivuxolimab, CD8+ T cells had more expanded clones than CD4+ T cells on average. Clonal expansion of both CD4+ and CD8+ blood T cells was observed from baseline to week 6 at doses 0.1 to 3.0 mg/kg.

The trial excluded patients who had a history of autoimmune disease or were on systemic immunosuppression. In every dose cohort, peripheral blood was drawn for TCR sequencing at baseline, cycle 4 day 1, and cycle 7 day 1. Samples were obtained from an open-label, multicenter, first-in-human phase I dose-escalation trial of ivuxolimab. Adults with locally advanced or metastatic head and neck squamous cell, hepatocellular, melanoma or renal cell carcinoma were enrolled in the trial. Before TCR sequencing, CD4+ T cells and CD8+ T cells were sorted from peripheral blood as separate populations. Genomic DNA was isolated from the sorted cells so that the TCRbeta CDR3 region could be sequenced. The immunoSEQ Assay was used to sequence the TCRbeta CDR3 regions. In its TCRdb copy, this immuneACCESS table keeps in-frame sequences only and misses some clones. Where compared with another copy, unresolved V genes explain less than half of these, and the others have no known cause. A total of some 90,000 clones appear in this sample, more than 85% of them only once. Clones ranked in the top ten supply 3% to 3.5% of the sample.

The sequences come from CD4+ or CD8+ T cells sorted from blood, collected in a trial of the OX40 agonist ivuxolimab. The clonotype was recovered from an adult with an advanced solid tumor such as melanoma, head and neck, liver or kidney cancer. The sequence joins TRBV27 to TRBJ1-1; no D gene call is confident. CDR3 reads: CASSLARVTEAFF. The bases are TGTGCCAGCAGCCTCGCTAGGGTTACCGAAGCTTTCTTT.